The present T cell receptor beta chain was sequenced within a study of OX40 agonist ivuxolimab in advanced cancers. On this clone: The same CDR3 can be traced to other DNA sequences in this sample.

Germline V gene data show CDR1 as MDHEN and CDR2 as SYDVKM. The CDR3 totals 13 residues. The V end lost 3 bases, the J end lost 1 base, and 7 bases lay between the germline ends. Data came from immunoSEQ multiplex PCR; TCRdb stores just in-frame clones and leaves some out. The sample contains around 82,000 clones, roughly 89% of which appear only once. The material sequenced was CD4+ or CD8+ T cells sorted from blood, taken in a trial of the OX40 agonist ivuxolimab. The TCR originated in an adult with an advanced solid tumor such as melanoma, head and neck, liver or kidney cancer. This chain connects TRBV28 to TRBJ2-7; D is unclear. This CDR3 reads CASSFRGSYEQYF. The CDR3 DNA is TGTGCCAGCAGTTTCCGCGGATCCTACGAGCAGTACTTC.